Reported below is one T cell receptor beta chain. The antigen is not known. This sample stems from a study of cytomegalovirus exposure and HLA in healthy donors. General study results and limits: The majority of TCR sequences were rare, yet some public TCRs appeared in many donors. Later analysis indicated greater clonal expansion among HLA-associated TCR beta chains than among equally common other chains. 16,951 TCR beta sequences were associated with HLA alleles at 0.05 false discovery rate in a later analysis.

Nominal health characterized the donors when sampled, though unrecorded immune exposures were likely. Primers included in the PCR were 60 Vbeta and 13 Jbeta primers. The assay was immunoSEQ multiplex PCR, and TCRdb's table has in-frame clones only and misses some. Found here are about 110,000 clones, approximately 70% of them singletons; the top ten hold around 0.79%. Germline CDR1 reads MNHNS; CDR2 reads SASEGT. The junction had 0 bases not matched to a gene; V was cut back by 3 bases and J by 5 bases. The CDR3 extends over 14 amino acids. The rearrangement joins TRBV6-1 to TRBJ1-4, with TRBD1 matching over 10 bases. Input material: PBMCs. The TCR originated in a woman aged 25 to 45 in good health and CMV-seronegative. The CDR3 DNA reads TGTGCCAGCAGTGAGACAGGGGGCAATGAAAAACTGTTTTTT. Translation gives CASSETGGNEKLFF.